The present TCR beta chain was sequenced within a study of response to subunit inactivated influenza vaccine. In germline, CDR1 is MGHRA, CDR2 YSYEKL. The CDR3 consists of 15 residues. V dropped 3 bases and J dropped 2; count of bases not matched to a gene: 3. Each CDR3 protein gets one entry after TCRdb re-called the RT-PCR reads with MiXCR. The top ten hold under 3.5% of the sample, which has roughly 540,000 distinct CDR3 sequences, roughly a quarter seen once. This clonotype has only a few counts. The same specimen was also included in a second study, on T cells expressing NK-cell markers. According to that study: UMIs were included in TCR beta cDNA generated by 5'RACE template switching. The sequencing cohort of eight donors included seven HCMV-seropositive individuals and one seronegative individual.

The sequencing here drew on CD4+ T cells sorted from PBMCs, taken 11 to 12 days after vaccination. The J gene is TRBJ1-2, the V gene TRBV4-1; TRBD1 aligns across 10 bases. The TCR originated in a man aged 50 to 59 who received an inactivated influenza vaccine. The CDR3 bases are TGCGCCAGCAGCCAGGGACAGGGGACCAACTATGGCTACACCTTC. It is translated as CASSQGQGTNYGYTF.